The 16 T cell receptor beta chains given below trace back to one sample, sequenced in a study of chemoradiotherapy in HPV16-positive cancers. TCRdb's table, derived via immunoSEQ multiplex PCR, lists solely in-frame clones and lacks some. Of thousands of clones listed, under 85% are singletons. This sample was taken from a patient who underwent chemoradiotherapy. Every receptor here comes from a human donor with HPV-associated anogenital cancer.

This clone was counted only a few times. DNA for the CDR3: TGTGCCAGCAGTTTATATGGTAATTCACCCCTCCACTTT. It encodes CASSLYGNSPLHF. The chain couples TRBV28 to TRBJ1-6; D is unresolved. The CDR3 is 13 residues long. V lost 1 base and J lost 6, with 4 bases in between. CDR1 is MDHEN, CDR2 SYDVKM, per germline.

J is TRBJ1-1 and V is TRBV6-1; a weak D match, TRBD1 (5 bases). The CDR3 extends over 13 amino acids. The V gene lost 4 bases and the J gene lost 11 bases, with 17 bases spanning the gap. Germline CDR1 is MNHNS and CDR2 is SASEGT. In DNA form, the CDR3 reads TGTGCCAGCAGTGCCGACAGTGCCTCGGAGGCTTTCTTT. It yields the protein CASSADSASEAFF.

This clone was seen a single time. The V call is TRBV4-1, the J call TRBJ2-1; D might be TRBD1 (6 bases). CDR3 length: 16 residues. Germline V gene data show CDR1 as MGHRA and CDR2 as YSYEKL. With 1 base removed from V and 0 bases from J, the gap between germline ends came to 10 bases. CDR3 in DNA: TGCGCCAGCAGCCAAGGGACAGCCAGCTCCTACAATGAGCAGTTCTTC. This gives the protein CASSQGTASSYNEQFF.

The rearrangement uses TRBV2 and TRBJ1-1; D not resolved. V was pared by 7 bases and J by 0 bases, with 15 bases between. The germline CDR1 and CDR2 sequences are SNHLY and FYNNEI. This CDR3 is 15 amino acids long. The CDR3, as DNA: TGTGCCAGCACCGAAGGCCCGTCCCTGAACACTGAAGCTTTCTTT. Its protein product is CASTEGPSLNTEAFF. The variable domain in full, completed from reference TRBV2 and TRBJ1-1, reads EPEVTQTPSHQVTQMGQEVILRCVPISNHLYFYWYRQILGQKVEFLVSFYNNEISEKSEIFDDQFSVERPDGSNFTLKIRSTKLEDSAMYFCASTEGPSLNTEAFFGQGTRLTVV.

This chain links TRBV7-2 with TRBJ1-4, with 8 positions matching TRBD1. Germline V gives CDR1 SGHTA, CDR2 FQGNSA. V trimming: 3 bases; J trimming: 7 bases; junction bases outside the gene matches: 7. The CDR3 runs 15 residues. The CDR3 region has the DNA TGTGCCAGCAGCTTCAGGGGGCCTGCGGGTGAAAAACTGTTTTTT. Protein product: CASSFRGPAGEKLFF.

The chain uses TRBV10-3 and TRBJ2-1; 7 bases agree with TRBD1. The CDR3 spans 17 residues. Trimming took 0 bases from V and 1 from J; bases not matched to a gene: 6. From germline, CDR1 is ENHRY and CDR2 SYGVKD. As DNA, the CDR3 is TGTGCCATCAGTGAGTCTGCAGGGGGAAAATCCTACAATGAGCAGTTCTTC. Translated, it gives CAISESAGGKSYNEQFF.

J is TRBJ2-5 and V is TRBV6-5; D may be TRBD1 or TRBD2 (5 bases each). Germline loops: CDR1 MNHEY, CDR2 SVGAGI. V shed 11 bases and J shed 5 bases, with 18 bases lying between them. The CDR3 covers 13 residues. CDR3 region: CAVKREGVETQYF. For the CDR3, the DNA is TGTGCCGTTAAACGGGAAGGGGTGGAGACCCAGTACTTC.

In DNA, the CDR3 is TGTGCCAGCAGCCCCCGAGCCGGGACAGGCTACAATGAGCAGTTCTTC. Translating it yields CASSPRAGTGYNEQFF. V and J are TRBV7-2 and TRBJ2-1; TRBD1 matches at 8 bases. J lost 3 bases, V lost 5 bases, and 9 bases had no gene match. CDR1 and CDR2 (germline): SGHTA, FQGNSA. This CDR3 is built from 16 residues.

In regard to this clone: At one end, the junction sequence differs from germline, possibly due to a read error. The V and J genes are TRBV2 and TRBJ2-5, with a weak D call TRBD1 (7 bases). The CDR3 extends over 12 amino acids. The germline CDR1 and CDR2 sequences are SNHLY and FYNNEI. The CDR3 DNA reads TGTGCCAGCAAGCCAGACGTGGAGGGGGCCAACTTC. Protein: CASKPDVEGANF.

The V gene is TRBV4-2, the J gene TRBJ1-1; D unclear. There are 15 residues in the CDR3. V lost 6 bases to trimming and J lost 0 bases, with 14 bases between them. Germline V lookup: CDR1 LGHNA, CDR2 YNFKEQ. CDR3 nucleotide sequence: TGTGCCAGCAGTGGATTCGCCAGCATGAACACTGAAGCTTTCTTT. This encodes CASSGFASMNTEAFF.

The genes are TRBV5-4 and TRBJ2-3; 8 bases are a match to TRBD2. Germline V CDR1 and CDR2: SGHNT, YYREEE (reference sequence). The CDR3 has 15 amino acids. V trimming: 6 bases; J trimming: 3 bases; junction bases outside the gene matches: 9. DNA for the CDR3: TGTGCCAGCACCTCCCGGGGGGGGCTTACAGATACGCAGTATTTT. Amino acid sequence: CASTSRGGLTDTQYF. Full variable domain (missing parts from reference TRBV5-4 and TRBJ2-3): ETGVTQSPTHLIKTRGQQVTLRCSSQSGHNTVSWYQQALGQGPQFIFQYYREEENGRGNFPPRFSGLQFPNYSSELNVNALELDDSALYLCASTSRGGLTDTQYFGPGTRLTVL.

This clone was picked up one time. CDR3 sequence reads: CASSLKFGEMNTEAFF. The CDR3 DNA reads as TGTGCCAGCAGCTTAAAGTTTGGAGAGATGAACACTGAAGCTTTCTTT. The chain joins TRBV11-2 to TRBJ1-1; no clear D. Deletions cut 2 bases from V and 0 bases from J, with 13 bases between. The CDR3 consists of 16 residues. The germline gives CDR1 SGHAT, CDR2 FQNNGV.

This clone showed up just a few times. The J gene is TRBJ2-1, the V gene TRBV11-3, with 7 bases matching TRBD2. V lost 1 base and J lost 7; bases outside the gene matches: 13. Per the germline V gene, CDR1 is SGHNT and CDR2 is YENEEA. The CDR3 is 17 residues long. CDR3 region: CASSLVANRGDGNEQFF. The CDR3 nucleotides read TGTGCCAGCAGCTTAGTAGCTAACCGGGGGGATGGAAATGAGCAGTTCTTC.

The chain links TRBV4-1 to TRBJ1-1; D may be TRBD1 (6 bases). This CDR3 spans 15 amino acids. Trimming pared 2 bases from V and 5 bases from J, leaving 15 bases between. The germline CDR1 and CDR2 sequences are MGHRA and YSYEKL. The CDR3 bases are TGCGCCAGCAGCCAACCCATACAGGGCAGGACTGAAGCTTTCTTT. The encoded protein is CASSQPIQGRTEAFF.

This clone was seen a handful of times. The rearrangement joins TRBV15 to TRBJ2-7, with no clear D. CDR1 is LNHNV and CDR2 is YYDKDF in the germline V gene (reference sequence). V lost 6 bases to trimming and J lost 8 bases, with 14 bases between them. The length of the CDR3 is 12 residues. The CDR3 loop is CATSSSFLKQYF. CDR3 sequence (DNA): TGTGCCACCAGTTCTAGTTTTCTAAAGCAGTACTTC.

The chain combines TRBV5-1 with TRBJ2-1, with 11 bases that match TRBD2. The CDR3 extends over 15 amino acids. Germline trimming cut 4 bases from V and 5 bases from J; bases unmatched to any gene: 5. Germline-derived CDR1 and CDR2 are SGHRS and YFSETQ. The CDR3 loop is CASSKTSGTNNEQFF. The CDR3 DNA reads as TGCGCCAGCAGCAAGACTAGCGGGACAAACAATGAGCAGTTCTTC.